Described below is a single TCR beta chain sequence and its context. Its target antigen remains unknown. No base qualities exist here, and no much larger clone lies one base off it. The sample belongs to a study of blood T cell repertoires in COVID-19 (dated by TCRdb to 2018 to 2021). Broadly, across the study: Samples from collaborators originated in the United States, Italy and Spain and spanned both the acute and convalescent phases of COVID-19. The prospective study material was composed of cDNA or gDNA derived from T cells, B-cell-depleted T cells, or PBMCs. Deeply sampled blood TCRbeta repertoires from subjects exposed to, actively infected with, or recovered from COVID-19 were included in the dataset. A freely available public database, intended as a resource for researchers studying the immune response to SARS-CoV-2, is where the repertoires were released. The samples were drawn from two sources: the first 160 participants of the ongoing ImmuneRACE study, and over 1,000 subjects contributed by 6 global collaborators. Sample metadata almost always included a de-identified subject ID, COVID-19 status, age in years and sex. Where available, HLA class I and class II types were obtained from metadata supplied by the sample provider rather than from assay-based typing.

What the authors observed across the whole study: How much clinical and demographic metadata was included differed by source and by participant, and the metadata was provided uncurated.

The immunoSEQ Assay, a bias-controlled multiplex PCR, was used to amplify TCRbeta CDR3 regions from genomic DNA. In the authors' own workflow: Within the assay, amplification of reference gene primers was used to estimate how many nucleated cells each sample contained. To quantify the absolute abundance of each unique TCRbeta CDR3 rearrangement, sequence reads were collapsed and filtered. For each sample, productive Simpson clonality was calculated as the square root of Simpson's diversity index across productive rearrangements. Held by TCRdb, this immuneACCESS table contains in-frame sequences only and omits some clones. Under half of the omission traces to an unresolved V gene where checked; the cause of the rest is unknown. Clone size and the V and J calls come from that table; the DNA yielded D and trimming. Here the sample has about 300,000 clones; around 82% occur a single time. The top ten hold about 1.2% of the sample.

Each collaborating institution followed its own protocols to collect whole blood in K2EDTA tubes. For TCRbeta analysis, collaborators shipped samples as frozen whole blood, isolated PBMCs, or DNA extracted from either of those sample types. This sequence originates from a woman between 50 and 59 years old with acute or convalescent COVID-19. The specimen was peripheral blood.

CDR3 loop: CASRAVRDRGISGANVLTF. The DNA reads TGTGCCAGCAGGGCGGTTCGGGACAGGGGGATCTCTGGGGCCAACGTCCTGACTTTC. The chain joins TRBV11-2 to TRBJ2-6; TRBD1 aligns with 11 central bases. CDR1 and CDR2 (SGHAT, FQNNGV) derive from the germline V gene. The CDR3, from cysteine to phenylalanine, totals 19 residues. The read is trimmed to its CDR3 DNA, 57 bases read in frame from base 1. The junction shows trimming of 6 bases on V and 0 bases on J, and the gene matches do not reach 10 bases of it.